The present T cell receptor (beta chain) was sequenced within a study of blood T cell repertoires in COVID-19. The germline CDR1 and CDR2 sequences are SGHDT and YYEEEE. Unmatched junction bases numbered 5, after V lost 5 bases and J lost 2 bases. The CDR3 is 15 residues long. In the study's own analysis: Reference gene primer amplification in the assay estimated nucleated cell counts. Some clones are missing from TCRdb's copy, which holds only in-frame ones; the method was immunoSEQ multiplex PCR. For V, J and clone size, that table is used; D and trimming come from the DNA. Of about 100,000 clones listed, more than 65% are singletons.

This TCR was sampled from a man between 65 and 85 years old with active or convalescent COVID-19. The chain joins TRBV5-6 to TRBJ2-3, with 10 bases aligning to TRBD2. The material sequenced was peripheral blood. CDR3 sequence (DNA): TGTGCCAGCAGTTTACTAGCGGGAAACACAGATACGCAGTATTTT. Translated, it gives CASSLLAGNTDTQYF.